Sequencing of this TCR beta chain was carried out in a study of blood T cell repertoires in COVID-19. Across the study: The study drew acute and convalescent COVID-19 samples from the United States, Italy and Spain. The cDNA or gDNA used as material had been derived from T cells, B-cell-depleted T cells, or PBMCs.

The Seattle patients joined while their infection was active and were tracked longitudinally afterward. This CDR3 spans 16 amino acids. CDR1 MNHEY and CDR2 SMNVEV come from the germline V gene (reference sequence). Deletions cut 6 bases from V and 4 bases from J, with 18 bases between. In the original workflow: Counts of nucleated cells, estimated from reference gene primer amplification, were obtained. Libraries were prepared by immunoSEQ multiplex PCR; TCRdb keeps only in-frame clonotypes and omits some of them. That table supplies the V and J calls and clone size; D and trimming were determined from the DNA. There are fewer than 250,000 clones in the sample; about nine tenths occur only once, and approximately 2.6% lies in the top ten.

The chain links TRBV27 to TRBJ2-2, with D possibly being TRBD1 (5 bases). Material: peripheral blood. This receptor was obtained from a man aged 25-40 years with COVID-19, enrolled during active disease. CDR3 coding DNA: TGTGCCAGCAGCAAAAAGTTGGGGCTGGGCACCGGGGAGCTGTTTTTT. Translated: CASSKKLGLGTGELFF.